Listed below are T cell receptor beta chains from one sample, sequenced in a study of T-cell memory formation after mild COVID-19. TCRdb analysed the 5' RACE reads with MiXCR anew, one entry per CDR3 protein. The sample yields about 160,000 distinct CDR3 sequences, less than 40% seen once. Source material: PBMCs or a T cell subset sorted from them (not recorded which). The source of these receptors is an adult woman who had mild COVID-19 (a few samples of this study predate the infection). Cell type and time point are not known. The CDR3 runs from the conserved cysteine through the conserved F or W. D genes are given only for firm matches. Rows may omit the clone size; those that give it use once, few, many or a size class.

D gene	clone size	J gene	V gene	CDR3 protein	CDR3 DNA
.	.	TRBJ1-5	TRBV20-1	CSARVAQTNQPQHF	TGCAGTGCTAGAGTCGCGCAGACTAATCAGCCCCAGCATTTT
TRBD2	few	TRBJ2-5	TRBV7-2	CASSLAPGLAGGSTQYF	TGTGCCAGCAGCTTAGCGCCGGGACTAGCGGGAGGATCGACCCAGTACTTC
TRBD1	few	TRBJ1-2	TRBV12-3/TRBV12-4	CASSQGQGAWYGYTF	TGTGCCAGCAGCCAAGGACAGGGGGCATGGTATGGCTACACCTTC
TRBD1	.	TRBJ2-7	TRBV2	CASAGQDLYEQYF	TGTGCCAGCGCGGGACAGGATCTCTACGAGCAGTACTTC
.	many	TRBJ2-1	TRBV3-2	CASSQRNEQFF	TGTGCCAGCAGCCAAAGGAATGAGCAGTTCTTC
.	.	TRBJ2-7	TRBV20-1	CSASSEFSYEQYF	TGCAGTGCTAGCTCAGAATTCTCCTACGAGCAGTACTTC
TRBD2	.	TRBJ2-3	TRBV25-1	CASSVTSGSSTDTQYF	TGTGCCAGCAGCGTGACTAGCGGGTCTAGCACAGATACGCAGTATTTT
.	.	TRBJ2-5	TRBV21-1	CASIGSDEGAQYF	TGTGCCAGCATAGGATCGGATGAAGGGGCCCAGTACTTC
TRBD2	.	TRBJ2-1	TRBV13	CASSSVTSGPYNEQFF	TGTGCCAGCAGCTCCGTGACTAGCGGGCCATACAATGAGCAGTTCTTC
.	.	TRBJ1-6	TRBV6-2/TRBV6-3	CASSYLGPPADPSPGHSPLHF	TGTGCCAGCAGTTACCTTGGACCTCCTGCGGACCCCTCCCCAGGGCATTCACCCCTCCACTTT
.	.	TRBJ1-1	TRBV3-1	CASSARTQGNTEAFF	TGTGCCAGCAGCGCTCGGACCCAGGGGAACACTGAAGCTTTCTTT
TRBD2	.	TRBJ2-1	TRBV11-2	CASSALAGGYNEQFF	TGTGCCAGCAGCGCTCTAGCGGGGGGCTACAATGAGCAGTTCTTC
.	few	TRBJ2-1	TRBV2	CASSDSGNYNEQFF	TGTGCCAGCAGTGATTCGGGGAATTACAATGAGCAGTTCTTC
.	few	TRBJ2-7	TRBV7-6	CASSIYGGPFDEQYF	TGTGCCAGCAGCATTTACGGGGGCCCCTTCGACGAGCAGTACTTC
TRBD2	.	TRBJ2-4	TRBV7-9	CASSPADGASGDIQYF	TGTGCCAGCAGCCCTGCTGATGGGGCTAGCGGTGACATTCAGTACTTC
.	.	TRBJ2-3	TRBV4-1	CASSQVGDPDTQYF	TGCGCCAGCAGCCAAGTGGGGGACCCAGATACGCAGTATTTT
.	.	TRBJ1-1	TRBV15	CATSRVLLGTFPEAFF	TGTGCCACCAGCAGAGTGCTGCTCGGGACGTTCCCTGAAGCTTTCTTT
TRBD1	.	TRBJ2-3	TRBV11-3	CASSLVGGITDTQYF	TGTGCCAGCAGCTTAGTAGGGGGCATCACAGATACGCAGTATTTT
.	few	TRBJ1-5	TRBV12-3/TRBV12-4	CASWTNRLNQPQHF	TGTGCCAGCTGGACCAATCGCCTCAATCAGCCCCAGCATTTT
.	few	TRBJ1-2	TRBV7-2	CASSLSFIGGNYGYTF	TGTGCCAGCAGCTTATCTTTCATTGGGGGGAACTATGGCTACACCTTC
.	once	TRBJ2-7	TRBV3-1	CASSTIRPYEQYF	TGTGCCAGCAGCACAATACGCCCCTACGAGCAGTACTTC
.	.	TRBJ2-1	TRBV3-1	CASSQDRGSYNEQFF	TGTGCCAGCAGCCAAGATCGGGGGTCCTACAATGAGCAGTTCTTC
.	.	TRBJ1-1	TRBV7-8	CASSLRDKFTEAFF	TGTGCCAGCAGCTTAAGGGACAAATTCACTGAAGCTTTCTTT
.	.	TRBJ2-5	TRBV7-6	CASSYGTLEETQYF	TGTGCCAGCAGCTACGGGACGTTAGAAGAGACCCAGTACTTC
.	few	TRBJ1-2	TRBV20-1	CSASRQGTGYTF	TGCAGTGCTAGTCGGCAGGGTACTGGCTACACCTTC
.	few	TRBJ2-5	TRBV7-6	CASSNPDYQETQYF	TGTGCCAGCAGCAACCCAGACTACCAAGAGACCCAGTACTTC
.	few	TRBJ2-7	TRBV5-1	CASMGSRGDYEQYF	TGCGCCAGCATGGGGAGCCGGGGCGACTACGAGCAGTACTTC
TRBD1	.	TRBJ1-5	TRBV7-9	CASSLGTGIQHF	TGTGCCAGCAGCTTAGGGACAGGGATCCAGCATTTT
.	.	TRBJ1-5	TRBV5-8	CASSLEEGPSNQPQHF	TGTGCCAGCAGCTTGGAAGAGGGGCCAAGCAATCAGCCCCAGCATTTT
.	few	TRBJ2-2	TRBV5-1	CASSGGRSTGELFF	TGCGCCAGCAGCGGCGGTAGGAGCACCGGGGAGCTGTTTTTT
TRBD2	few	TRBJ2-1	TRBV12-3/TRBV12-4	CASRNLAGGPPGSYNEQFF	TGTGCCAGCAGAAATCTAGCGGGAGGCCCGCCGGGCTCCTACAATGAGCAGTTCTTC
.	.	TRBJ2-6	TRBV7-9	CASSLAPGRANVLTF	TGTGCCAGCAGCTTAGCGCCAGGGAGGGCCAACGTCCTGACTTTC
.	.	TRBJ2-3	TRBV9	CASSAIDSTDTQYF	TGTGCCAGCAGTGCTATAGATAGCACAGATACGCAGTATTTT
.	few	TRBJ2-1	TRBV11-2	CASSLNGGNEQFF	TGTGCCAGCAGCTTAAATGGGGGGAATGAGCAGTTCTTC
.	.	TRBJ2-5	TRBV7-9	CASSPIAGETQYF	TGTGCCAGCAGCCCTATTGCGGGAGAGACCCAGTACTTC
.	few	TRBJ1-4	TRBV12-3/TRBV12-4	CASSFTGGEKLFF	TGTGCCAGCAGTTTCACGGGAGGTGAAAAACTGTTTTTT
.	few	TRBJ1-1	TRBV12-3/TRBV12-4	CASSLGAAAPRNTEAFF	TGTGCCAGCAGTTTAGGGGCGGCAGCCCCTCGGAACACTGAAGCTTTCTTT
TRBD2	few	TRBJ2-1	TRBV29-1	CSVSLGGIYNEQFF	TGCAGCGTGTCCCTGGGGGGGATCTACAATGAGCAGTTCTTC
TRBD1	few	TRBJ1-2	TRBV6-1	CASSEEGQGNSGYTF	TGTGCCAGCAGTGAGGAGGGACAGGGGAACAGTGGCTACACCTTC
.	.	TRBJ1-2	TRBV9	CASSVRNYGYTF	TGTGCCAGCAGTGTGAGAAACTATGGCTACACCTTC
TRBD1	.	TRBJ1-1	TRBV5-1	CASSFGQGDTEAFF	TGCGCCAGCAGCTTCGGCCAGGGGGACACTGAAGCTTTCTTT
.	few	TRBJ1-5	TRBV18	CASSPTGTKNQPQHF	TGTGCCAGCTCACCAACCGGGACAAAAAATCAGCCCCAGCATTTT
.	.	TRBJ2-5	TRBV3-1	CASSQASRSGTQYF	TGTGCCAGCAGCCAAGCTAGCAGGTCCGGGACCCAGTACTTC
TRBD1	.	TRBJ2-1	TRBV7-9	CASSNSGKGARNEQFF	TGTGCCAGCAGCAACTCAGGGAAGGGGGCGCGCAATGAGCAGTTCTTC
.	.	TRBJ2-5	TRBV30	CAWSVGETQYF	TGTGCCTGGAGTGTAGGGGAGACCCAGTACTTC